Listed below are T cell receptor beta chains from one sample, sequenced in a study of blood T cell repertoires in COVID-19. This table comes from immunoSEQ multiplex PCR, and its TCRdb copy is limited to in-frame clones, with some not included. The table shows some 180,000 clones, with about four fifths occurring only once. The sequenced material came from peripheral blood. These receptors came from a woman aged 40 to 50 with COVID-19, enrolled during active disease. CDR3s include the opening cysteine and the closing phenylalanine or tryptophan. The D gene is left open where the match is weak. Rows give clone size only sometimes, using once, few, many, or a class for an expanded clone.

J gene: TRBJ2-1; D gene: NA; clone size: NA; V gene: TRBV13; CDR3 protein: CASSLGSYNEQFF; CDR3 DNA: TGTGCCAGCAGCTTAGGCAGTTACAATGAGCAGTTCTTC
J gene: TRBJ1-2; D gene: TRBD1; clone size: NA; V gene: TRBV2; CDR3 protein: CASTGTGGDYGYTF; CDR3 DNA: TGTGCCAGCACTGGGACAGGGGGTGACTATGGCTACACCTTC
J gene: TRBJ2-3; D gene: NA; clone size: NA; V gene: TRBV19; CDR3 protein: CASSQESTDTQYF; CDR3 DNA: TGTGCCAGTAGTCAGGAATCCACAGATACGCAGTATTTT
J gene: TRBJ2-5; D gene: TRBD2; clone size: once; V gene: TRBV11-1; CDR3 protein: CASSLAIASGDETQYF; CDR3 DNA: TGTGCCAGCAGCTTAGCGATTGCTAGCGGGGATGAGACCCAGTACTTC
J gene: TRBJ2-2; D gene: TRBD2; clone size: few; V gene: TRBV7-2; CDR3 protein: CASSLERASGGTGELFF; CDR3 DNA: TGTGCCAGCAGCTTAGAACGGGCTAGCGGGGGAACCGGGGAGCTGTTTTTT
J gene: TRBJ2-3; D gene: TRBD1; clone size: NA; V gene: TRBV7-9; CDR3 protein: CASSFGTGALDTQYF; CDR3 DNA: TGTGCCAGCAGCTTTGGGACAGGGGCCTTGGATACGCAGTATTTT
J gene: TRBJ1-5; D gene: NA; clone size: NA; V gene: TRBV6-6; CDR3 protein: CASSYDGGKQPQHF; CDR3 DNA: TGTGCCAGCAGTTACGATGGGGGGAAGCAGCCCCAGCATTTT
J gene: TRBJ2-2; D gene: TRBD1; clone size: NA; V gene: TRBV18; CDR3 protein: CASSPVGQGGTGELFF; CDR3 DNA: TGTGCCAGCTCACCCGTCGGACAGGGCGGTACCGGGGAGCTGTTTTTT
J gene: TRBJ1-1; D gene: NA; clone size: NA; V gene: TRBV6-2/TRBV6-3; CDR3 protein: CASSYGGTEAFF; CDR3 DNA: TGTGCCAGCAGTTACGGGGGGACTGAAGCTTTCTTT
J gene: TRBJ1-1; D gene: TRBD1; clone size: NA; V gene: TRBV5-1; CDR3 protein: CASSSGPGQQTEAFF; CDR3 DNA: TGCGCCAGCAGCTCGGGACCGGGACAGCAAACTGAAGCTTTCTTT
J gene: TRBJ1-2; D gene: TRBD1; clone size: NA; V gene: TRBV27; CDR3 protein: CASSLLGQGRIYGYTF; CDR3 DNA: TGTGCCAGCAGTTTATTAGGACAGGGGAGAATCTATGGCTACACCTTC
J gene: TRBJ2-6; D gene: NA; clone size: NA; V gene: TRBV3-1/TRBV3-2; CDR3 protein: CASSQARTGANVLTF; CDR3 DNA: TGTGCCAGCAGCCAAGCTAGAACCGGGGCCAACGTCCTGACTTTC
J gene: TRBJ1-2; D gene: TRBD1; clone size: NA; V gene: TRBV6-6; CDR3 protein: CASTQPGQVYGYTF; CDR3 DNA: TGTGCCAGCACCCAACCAGGACAGGTCTATGGCTACACCTTC
J gene: TRBJ2-6; D gene: NA; clone size: NA; V gene: TRBV14; CDR3 protein: CASSLRSSGANVLTF; CDR3 DNA: TGTGCCAGCAGCCTTCGGAGCTCTGGGGCCAACGTCCTGACTTTC
J gene: TRBJ1-2; D gene: NA; clone size: NA; V gene: TRBV7-9; CDR3 protein: CASSLGLGAQTGYGYTF; CDR3 DNA: TGTGCCAGCAGCTTAGGGTTGGGGGCACAAACTGGGTATGGCTACACCTTC
J gene: TRBJ2-5; D gene: TRBD2; clone size: NA; V gene: TRBV7-9; CDR3 protein: CASSPRGEQETQYF; CDR3 DNA: TGTGCCAGCAGCCCACGGGGGGAACAAGAGACCCAGTACTTC
J gene: TRBJ2-5; D gene: TRBD2; clone size: NA; V gene: TRBV2; CDR3 protein: CASSGLAGVPQETQYF; CDR3 DNA: TGTGCCAGCTCGGGACTAGCGGGGGTCCCCCAAGAGACCCAGTACTTC
J gene: TRBJ2-3; D gene: NA; clone size: NA; V gene: TRBV29-1; CDR3 protein: CSVDILADSTDTQYF; CDR3 DNA: TGCAGCGTTGATATCCTAGCCGACAGCACAGATACGCAGTATTTT
J gene: TRBJ2-4; D gene: NA; clone size: NA; V gene: TRBV7-2; CDR3 protein: CASSKYRGRENIQYF; CDR3 DNA: TGTGCCAGCAGTAAATACAGGGGGAGGGAAAACATTCAGTACTTC
J gene: TRBJ2-5; D gene: TRBD2; clone size: NA; V gene: TRBV5-6; CDR3 protein: CASRRLAGKETQYF; CDR3 DNA: TGTGCCAGCCGAAGACTAGCGGGGAAAGAGACCCAGTACTTC
J gene: TRBJ2-2; D gene: NA; clone size: NA; V gene: TRBV25-1; CDR3 protein: CASTRGLFTGELFF; CDR3 DNA: TGTGCCAGCACCAGGGGACTATTCACCGGGGAGCTGTTTTTT
J gene: TRBJ1-1; D gene: TRBD1; clone size: NA; V gene: TRBV19; CDR3 protein: CASSDRGSGAFF; CDR3 DNA: TGTGCCAGTAGCGACAGGGGGTCAGGGGCTTTCTTT
J gene: TRBJ1-1; D gene: NA; clone size: NA; V gene: TRBV18; CDR3 protein: CASSTLGDTQNTEAFF; CDR3 DNA: TGTGCCAGCTCAACACTCGGGGACACCCAGAACACTGAAGCTTTCTTT
J gene: TRBJ1-2; D gene: NA; clone size: NA; V gene: TRBV20-1; CDR3 protein: CSARGTADYTF; CDR3 DNA: TGCAGTGCTAGAGGGACAGCCGATTACACCTTC
J gene: TRBJ1-3; D gene: NA; clone size: NA; V gene: TRBV7-8; CDR3 protein: CASSLSPGSGNTIYF; CDR3 DNA: TGTGCCAGCAGCTTGAGCCCGGGGTCTGGAAACACCATATATTTT
J gene: TRBJ1-5; D gene: NA; clone size: NA; V gene: TRBV10-1; CDR3 protein: CASSETGNQPQHF; CDR3 DNA: TGCGCCAGCAGTGAGACAGGGAATCAGCCCCAGCATTTT
J gene: TRBJ1-4; D gene: NA; clone size: NA; V gene: TRBV4-1; CDR3 protein: CASSLGRGNEKLFF; CDR3 DNA: TGCGCCAGCAGCCTGGGGAGGGGTAATGAAAAACTGTTTTTT
J gene: TRBJ2-1; D gene: TRBD2; clone size: NA; V gene: TRBV11-3; CDR3 protein: CASSRGETYNEQFF; CDR3 DNA: TGTGCCAGCAGCCGGGGGGAAACGTACAATGAGCAGTTCTTC
J gene: TRBJ2-1; D gene: TRBD2; clone size: NA; V gene: TRBV29-1; CDR3 protein: CSGDSGRAPEQFF; CDR3 DNA: TGCAGCGGCGATAGCGGGAGGGCCCCTGAGCAGTTCTTC
J gene: TRBJ2-5; D gene: NA; clone size: NA; V gene: TRBV2; CDR3 protein: CASSEREGLDVETQYF; CDR3 DNA: TGTGCCAGCAGTGAACGCGAGGGTCTTGACGTGGAGACCCAGTACTTC
J gene: TRBJ2-2; D gene: NA; clone size: NA; V gene: TRBV15; CDR3 protein: CATSRDLQNTGELFF; CDR3 DNA: TGTGCCACCAGCAGAGATTTACAGAACACCGGGGAGCTGTTTTTT
J gene: TRBJ2-7; D gene: NA; clone size: few; V gene: TRBV2; CDR3 protein: CASRTRSHEQYF; CDR3 DNA: TGTGCCAGCAGGACTAGATCGCACGAGCAGTACTTC
J gene: TRBJ2-7; D gene: TRBD1; clone size: few; V gene: TRBV5-1; CDR3 protein: CASSSGQGDYEQYF; CDR3 DNA: TGCGCCAGCAGCAGCGGACAGGGGGACTACGAGCAGTACTTC
J gene: TRBJ1-2; D gene: NA; clone size: NA; V gene: TRBV6-5; CDR3 protein: CASFQGNYGYTF; CDR3 DNA: TGTGCCAGCTTCCAGGGCAACTATGGCTACACCTTC
J gene: TRBJ2-3; D gene: TRBD1; clone size: NA; V gene: TRBV7-9; CDR3 protein: CASSSPGQVGRDHTDTQYF; CDR3 DNA: TGTGCCAGCAGCTCCCCGGGACAGGTAGGTCGAGATCACACAGATACGCAGTATTTT
J gene: TRBJ2-1; D gene: TRBD2; clone size: NA; V gene: TRBV14; CDR3 protein: CASSQVSLAAFNEQFF; CDR3 DNA: TGTGCCAGCAGCCAAGTGAGCCTAGCGGCCTTCAATGAGCAGTTCTTC
J gene: TRBJ2-7; D gene: NA; clone size: NA; V gene: TRBV7-8; CDR3 protein: CASSHGGRQGEQYF; CDR3 DNA: TGTGCCAGCAGCCACGGGGGGCGCCAGGGCGAGCAGTACTTC
J gene: TRBJ2-2; D gene: TRBD1; clone size: once; V gene: TRBV6-4; CDR3 protein: CASSRGYGTGELFF; CDR3 DNA: TGTGCCAGCAGCAGGGGGTACGGCACCGGGGAGCTGTTTTTT
J gene: TRBJ1-2; D gene: TRBD1; clone size: many; V gene: TRBV20-1; CDR3 protein: CSASPWTGGYGYTF; CDR3 DNA: TGCAGTGCTAGTCCCTGGACAGGGGGTTATGGCTACACCTTC
J gene: TRBJ2-3; D gene: TRBD2; clone size: NA; V gene: TRBV7-9; CDR3 protein: CASSQGLARGTDTQYF; CDR3 DNA: TGTGCCAGCAGCCAGGGACTAGCGCGAGGCACAGATACGCAGTATTTT
J gene: TRBJ1-1; D gene: NA; clone size: NA; V gene: TRBV28; CDR3 protein: CASSRDIREAFF; CDR3 DNA: TGTGCCAGCAGCAGGGACATCCGTGAAGCTTTCTTT
J gene: TRBJ1-2; D gene: NA; clone size: medium-sized; V gene: TRBV7-8; CDR3 protein: CASGLVRGYTF; CDR3 DNA: TGTGCCAGCGGTTTGGTTCGGGGCTACACCTTC
J gene: TRBJ1-6; D gene: NA; clone size: NA; V gene: TRBV6-4; CDR3 protein: CASSDGSSNSPLHF; CDR3 DNA: TGTGCCAGCAGTGACGGGAGCTCCAATTCACCCCTCCACTTT
J gene: TRBJ2-1; D gene: NA; clone size: NA; V gene: TRBV7-8; CDR3 protein: CASSLGTSYEQFF; CDR3 DNA: TGTGCCAGCAGCTTAGGGACTTCATATGAGCAGTTCTTC
J gene: TRBJ2-1; D gene: TRBD2; clone size: NA; V gene: TRBV19; CDR3 protein: CASTGGALEQFF; CDR3 DNA: TGTGCCAGTACCGGGGGGGCGCTAGAGCAGTTCTTC
J gene: TRBJ2-1; D gene: TRBD2; clone size: NA; V gene: TRBV5-5; CDR3 protein: CASSYSGGADNEQFF; CDR3 DNA: TGTGCCAGCAGTTATAGCGGGGGGGCCGACAATGAGCAGTTCTTC
J gene: TRBJ2-5; D gene: TRBD2; clone size: NA; V gene: TRBV20-1; CDR3 protein: CSASGGGLAGVEETQYF; CDR3 DNA: TGCAGTGCTAGTGGTGGCGGCCTAGCGGGAGTGGAGGAGACCCAGTACTTC
J gene: TRBJ2-1; D gene: TRBD2; clone size: once; V gene: TRBV2; CDR3 protein: CASSVGTSGRGWGNEQFF; CDR3 DNA: TGTGCCAGCAGTGTAGGGACTAGCGGGAGGGGCTGGGGCAATGAGCAGTTCTTC
J gene: TRBJ1-2; D gene: NA; clone size: once; V gene: TRBV4-1; CDR3 protein: CASSLLPGNSGYTF; CDR3 DNA: TGCGCCAGCAGCCTATTACCAGGGAATTCTGGCTACACCTTC
J gene: TRBJ1-1; D gene: TRBD1; clone size: NA; V gene: TRBV6-5; CDR3 protein: CASSYSPDRMAEAFF; CDR3 DNA: TGTGCCAGCAGTTACTCCCCGGACAGGATGGCTGAAGCTTTCTTT
J gene: TRBJ2-1; D gene: TRBD1; clone size: once; V gene: TRBV5-1; CDR3 protein: CASSYLTGGVYNEQFF; CDR3 DNA: TGCGCCAGCAGCTACCTGACAGGGGGCGTCTACAATGAGCAGTTCTTC
J gene: TRBJ1-1; D gene: NA; clone size: NA; V gene: TRBV5-4; CDR3 protein: CASTKQGSMNTEAFF; CDR3 DNA: TGTGCCAGCACCAAGCAGGGTAGTATGAACACTGAAGCTTTCTTT
J gene: TRBJ2-7; D gene: TRBD2; clone size: NA; V gene: TRBV2; CDR3 protein: CASSEWTSGPGGFEQYF; CDR3 DNA: TGTGCCAGCAGTGAATGGACTAGCGGGCCCGGAGGGTTCGAGCAGTACTTC